One T cell receptor beta chain is described in this entry. Repertoires were generated with immunoSEQ multiplex PCR, while TCRdb's copy carries only in-frame clones and drops some. The sample yields 170,000 or so clones, about 79% seen once. Per germline, CDR1 SGHNT and CDR2 YENEEA. J gave up 8 bases and V 5 bases, and 13 bases lay outside the gene matches. This CDR3 comprises 17 residues. This record comes from a study of blood T cell repertoires in COVID-19. Overall study context: PBMCs, B-cell-depleted T cells, or T cells provided the cDNA or gDNA that made up the material.

This chain connects TRBV11-3 to TRBJ2-1; 12 bases are a match to TRBD2. This clonotype was obtained from a woman aged 70-85 years with acute or convalescent COVID-19. The sequencing sample was made of peripheral blood. CDR3: CASSPRTSGIGSDEQFF. CDR3 bases: TGTGCCAGCAGCCCTCGGACTAGCGGGATTGGGTCCGATGAGCAGTTCTTC.